The clone carrying this T cell receptor (beta chain) was seen many times. Its antigen is undetermined. The sequence runs out 3 residues before the end of the CDR3; the remainder is reconstructed from the germline J gene. This sample was included in a study of T cell clonality in common variable immunodeficiency. Study results and limitations: T cell subpopulation sequencing would be needed to explain CVID clonality.

The assay was immunoSEQ multiplex PCR, and TCRdb's table has in-frame clones only and misses some. The data list about 52,000 clones, none observed once; approximately 1.9% falls to the top ten. The CDR3 consists of 14 residues. Trimming removed 3 bases from V and 9 bases from J; junction bases left unmatched: 6. The specimen was peripheral blood mononuclear cells. This clonotype was obtained from a person aged 18 to 75 in good health. V is TRBV12-3 or TRBV12-4 and J is TRBJ2-1, with 9 bases lining up with TRBD2. The sequenced part of the CDR3 DNA is TGTGCCAGCAGTTTTCTAGCGGGGTACTCTGAG. Protein: CASSFLAGYSE. The complete CDR3 protein is CASSFLAGYSEQFF.